Each of the 26 T cell receptor beta chains below was sequenced from the same sample in a study of cytomegalovirus exposure and HLA in healthy donors. PCR used 60 Vbeta primers and 13 Jbeta primers. The table came from immunoSEQ multiplex PCR; TCRdb's copy has only in-frame clones and leaves some out. This sample has about 120,000 clones, with around three quarters found just once. The sequencing sample was made of PBMCs. The receptor source for this set is a male donor in good health and CMV-seropositive.

The chain employs TRBV6-5 and TRBJ2-1, with 14 bases lining up with TRBD2. V dropped 5 bases and J dropped 13; count of bases not matched to a gene: 10. CDR1 is MNHEY, CDR2 SVGAGI, per germline. This CDR3 contains 15 residues. Written as DNA, the CDR3 is TGTGCCAGCAGTCCCTTTACCGGGACTAGCGGGAGACAGTTCTTC. Translated: CASSPFTGTSGRQFF.

The chain is built from TRBV28 and TRBJ1-3; D possibly corresponds to TRBD1 (6 bases). V was trimmed by 5 bases and J by 4 bases, leaving 9 bases between them. Germline CDR1 and CDR2: MDHEN and SYDVKM. The CDR3 sequence is 13 residues long. CDR3 region: CASSIQGGNTIYF. CDR3 bases: TGTGCCAGCAGTATACAGGGAGGAAACACCATATATTTT. Full variable domain (remainder filled in from reference TRBV28 and TRBJ1-3): DVKVTQSSRYLVKRTGEKVFLECVQDMDHENMFWYRQDPGLGLRLIYFSYDVKMKEKGDIPEGYSVSREKKERFSLILESASTNQTSMYLCASSIQGGNTIYFGEGSWLTVV.

The CDR3: CASRAEGLRNEKLFF. Here the CDR3 DNA reads TGTGCCAGCAGGGCTGAGGGACTGCGTAATGAAAAACTGTTTTTT. The chain couples TRBV25-1 to TRBJ1-4; D perhaps matches TRBD1 (5 bases). Trimming pared 6 bases from V and 4 bases from J, leaving 15 bases between. CDR1 and CDR2 from the germline V gene are MGHDK and SYGVNS. The CDR3 totals 15 residues.

The chain carries TRBV6-5 and TRBJ2-2; 8 nucleotides agree with TRBD1. This CDR3 region has 15 residues. Germline-derived CDR1 and CDR2 are MNHEY and SVGAGI. Losses at the gene ends were 2 bases for V and 5 bases for J; bases not matched to a gene: 4. The CDR3, as DNA: TGTGCCAGCAGTTACAAGACAGGGGTTACCGGGGAGCTGTTTTTT. Its protein product is CASSYKTGVTGELFF.

V and J are TRBV7-2 and TRBJ1-2, with D possibly matching TRBD1 (5 bases). With 2 bases removed from V and 3 bases from J, the gap between germline ends came to 10 bases. Looked up from germline, CDR1 is SGHTA and CDR2 is FQGNSA. CDR3 length: 14 amino acids. The CDR3 region is CASSLIQVDYGYTF. The CDR3 nucleotides are TGTGCCAGCAGCTTAATACAGGTTGACTATGGCTACACCTTC.

This clone occurred a few times. The chain links TRBV18 to TRBJ1-4; D gene uncertain. This CDR3 has 14 residues. Trimming shortened V by 4 bases and J by 0 bases, and 6 bases separated the two germline ends. Germline lookup yields CDR1 KGHSH and CDR2 LQKENI. For the CDR3, the DNA is TGTGCCAGCTCACTTCATGCAACTAATGAAAAACTGTTTTTT. Translation gives CASSLHATNEKLFF.

The V call is TRBV11-2, the J call TRBJ1-3; possible D gene TRBD1, 5 bases. The V gene's germline CDR1 is SGHAT and CDR2 FQNNGV. Trimming pared 6 bases from V and 4 bases from J, leaving 13 bases between. This CDR3 has 14 amino acids. The CDR3 coding sequence is TGTGCCAGCAGTTCCAGGGAGGGCGGAAACACCATATATTTT. Amino acids: CASSSREGGNTIYF.

This sequence joins TRBV5-1 and TRBJ2-1, with TRBD2 matching over 8 bases. The CDR3 is made up of 15 amino acids. V shed 1 base and J 4 bases; nucleotides not matched to a gene: 4. The germline V gene has CDR1 SGHRS and CDR2 YFSETQ. The CDR3: CASSLNPGGYNEQFF. The CDR3 DNA sequence: TGCGCCAGCAGCTTGAATCCGGGAGGGTACAATGAGCAGTTCTTC.

The rearrangement links TRBV4-1 to TRBJ1-5; D perhaps matches TRBD1 (6 bases). The length of the CDR3 is 15 residues. Trimming removed 2 bases from V and 2 bases from J, with 10 bases in between. Germline CDR1 MGHRA, CDR2 YSYEKL. The CDR3 coding sequence is TGCGCCAGCAGCCAATGGACAGTTGGCAATCAGCCCCAGCATTTT. Its protein product is CASSQWTVGNQPQHF.

V and J are TRBV7-2 and TRBJ2-1, with 7 bases identical to TRBD2. V lost 7 bases, J lost 0 bases, and 6 bases stayed unmatched. CDR1 is SGHTA and CDR2 is FQGNSA in the germline V gene. This CDR3 spans 15 amino acids. The CDR3 region is CASISRGDSYNEQFF. The CDR3 region has the DNA TGTGCCAGCATCAGCCGGGGGGACTCCTACAATGAGCAGTTCTTC.

Of note for this clone: At one of its ends the junction is not consistent with the germline gene, which may arise from a read error. This sample includes further DNA sequences coding for the same CDR3. The chain carries TRBV2 and TRBJ2-7; TRBD1 aligns across 8 bases. This CDR3 spans 13 amino acids. CDR1 is SNHLY and CDR2 is FYNNEI in the germline V gene. The DNA of the CDR3 is TGTGCCAGTAGTGGGCAGGGGGCTTACGAGCAGTACTTC. As protein: CASSGQGAYEQYF.

The DNA for the CDR3 is TGTGCCAGTAGTACCGGACAGGGGGCCATTGAAAAACTGTTTTTT. Its protein is CASSTGQGAIEKLFF. The chain couples TRBV19 to TRBJ1-4; 11 positions agree with TRBD1. J was trimmed by 7 bases and V by 4 bases; bases with no gene match: 5. Germline-derived CDR1 and CDR2 are LNHDA and SQIVND (reference sequence). There are 15 residues in the CDR3.

This rearrangement joins TRBV5-6 to TRBJ1-2, with 7 bases aligning to TRBD1. Germline CDR1 and CDR2: SGHDT and YYEEEE. This CDR3 contains 13 residues. V lost 4 bases and J lost 5; bases outside the gene matches: 5. The CDR3 coding sequence is TGTGCCAGCAGCACTCGGGACAGTTATGGCTACACCTTC. Residues: CASSTRDSYGYTF.

The gene calls are TRBV5-1 and TRBJ1-1; TRBD1 matches at 7 bases. V lost 4 bases to trimming and J lost 4 bases; unmatched junction nucleotides: 4. The V gene's germline CDR1 is SGHRS and CDR2 YFSETQ. The CDR3 covers 13 residues. CDR3 protein: CASSVRQGTEAFF. CDR3 nucleotide sequence: TGCGCCAGCAGCGTCAGACAGGGCACTGAAGCTTTCTTT.

Turning to this clone: The same CDR3 arises from other DNA sequences in this sample as well. The chain is built from TRBV7-8 and TRBJ2-1, with D possibly TRBD2 on 7 matching bases. The CDR3 sequence is 17 residues long. Germline values: CDR1 SGHVS, CDR2 FQNEAQ. Trimming took off 1 base at V and 4 bases at J, with 17 bases between the two ends. For the CDR3, the DNA is TGTGCCAGCAGCTTAGGGGGGGGCGCTTCTACTTACAATGAGCAGTTCTTC. This translates into CASSLGGGASTYNEQFF. The full variable domain, completed using reference TRBV7-8 and TRBJ2-1, is GAGVSQSPRYKVAKRGQDVALRCDPISGHVSLFWYQQALGQGPEFLTYFQNEAQLDKSGLPSDRFFAERPEGSVSTLKIQRTQQEDSAVYLCASSLGGGASTYNEQFFGPGTRLTVL.

This chain joins TRBV6-5 and TRBJ1-4; D is possibly TRBD1 (6 bases). V was cut by 8 bases and J by 7 bases, with 14 bases left in between. Germline V gives CDR1 MNHEY, CDR2 SVGAGI. The CDR3 is 13 amino acids. The CDR3 loop reads CASSNTRGEKLFF. CDR3 nucleotide sequence: TGTGCCAGCTCTAACACCAGGGGTGAAAAACTGTTTTTT.

The CDR3 region is CASSPDGNRGTQYF. The CDR3, as DNA: TGTGCCAGCAGCCCCGACGGAAACAGGGGTACGCAGTATTTT. The chain links TRBV11-3 to TRBJ2-3; TRBD1 matches 7 bases. V shed 5 bases and J 8 bases; nucleotides not matched to a gene: 10. Per the germline V gene, CDR1 is SGHNT and CDR2 is YENEEA. The CDR3 has 14 residues.

The rearrangement uses TRBV27 and TRBJ2-7; D might be TRBD2 (6 bases). Germline CDR1 reads MNHEY; CDR2 reads SMNVEV (reference sequence). Trimming took off 4 bases at V and 6 bases at J, with 13 bases between the two ends. The CDR3 is 13 residues long. For the CDR3, the DNA is TGTGCCAGCAGTTCTGCGGGACTGAGCGAGCAGTACTTC. This gives the protein CASSSAGLSEQYF.

The rearrangement links TRBV19 to TRBJ1-2; D gene unclear. Looked up from germline, CDR1 is LNHDA and CDR2 is SQIVND (reference sequence). The CDR3 is made up of 15 amino acids. V lost 1 base to trimming and J lost 0 bases, with 9 bases between them. CDR3 amino acids: CASSIVPAANYGYTF. The CDR3 DNA follows: TGTGCCAGTAGTATAGTCCCGGCGGCTAACTATGGCTACACCTTC.

A few counts support this clone. Other DNA sequences of this sample code for an identical CDR3. The rearrangement joins TRBV18 to TRBJ2-3; D unresolved. Trimming removed 2 bases at V and 6 bases at J, with 12 bases between. Germline V gene lookup returns CDR1 KGHSH and CDR2 LQKENI. The CDR3 has 14 amino acids. Here the CDR3 DNA reads TGTGCCAGCTCACCAACACTGGGCCCCGATACGCAGTATTTT. It yields the protein CASSPTLGPDTQYF. Full variable domain (remainder filled in from reference TRBV18 and TRBJ2-3): NAGVMQNPRHLVRRRGQEARLRCSPMKGHSHVYWYRQLPEEGLKFMVYLQKENIIDESGMPKERFSAEFPKEGPSILRIQQVVRGDSAAYFCASSPTLGPDTQYFGPGTRLTVL.

This sequence joins TRBV28 and TRBJ2-1; TRBD2 might be the D (5 bases). The CDR3 loop spans 15 amino acids. Germline loops: CDR1 MDHEN, CDR2 SYDVKM. Trimming shortened V by 3 bases and J by 8 bases, and 17 bases separated the two germline ends. The DNA for the CDR3 is TGTGCCAGCAGTTTCCAGCGGTTAAGTGTCGATGAGCAGTTCTTC. This codes for CASSFQRLSVDEQFF.

Turning to this clone: At one of its ends the junction is not consistent with the germline gene, which may arise from a read error. The CDR3 reads CSSSHGALAAYEQYF. As DNA, the CDR3 is TGTTCCAGCAGTCACGGCGCACTAGCGGCCTACGAGCAGTACTTC. The rearrangement joins TRBV7-9 to TRBJ2-7; 8 positions match TRBD2. The germline V gene has CDR1 SEHNR and CDR2 FQNEAQ (reference sequence). The CDR3 totals 15 residues.

The chain combines TRBV18 with TRBJ1-3; no clear D gene. The CDR3 length is 17 residues. Trimming stripped 1 base from V and 0 bases from J, with 13 bases between. Germline V gene data show CDR1 as KGHSH and CDR2 as LQKENI. CDR3 bases: TGTGCCAGCTCACCACTATCGCATGGCCTCTCTGGAAACACCATATATTTT. Its protein product is CASSPLSHGLSGNTIYF.

The J gene is TRBJ2-1, the V gene TRBV28, with 9 bases lining up with TRBD2. In germline, CDR1 is MDHEN, CDR2 SYDVKM. This CDR3 is 16 amino acids long. V lost 10 bases and J lost 6; bases outside the gene matches: 16. CDR3 DNA sequence: TGTGCCATCTCCAATAGCGGGAGTCTTATAGCCAATGAGCAGTTCTTC. Its protein is CAISNSGSLIANEQFF.

The chain couples TRBV5-6 to TRBJ1-5, with 7 bases aligning to TRBD1. V dropped 1 base and J dropped 3; count of bases not matched to a gene: 4. The CDR3 loop spans 15 amino acids. Looked up from germline, CDR1 is SGHDT and CDR2 is YYEEEE. This chain's CDR3 is CASSLRQGDNQPQHF. Here the CDR3 DNA reads TGTGCCAGCAGCTTGCGACAGGGCGACAATCAGCCCCAGCATTTT.

The rearrangement uses TRBV6-1 and TRBJ1-5, with 11 nucleotides matching TRBD1. Germline V gene sequence: CDR1 MNHNS, CDR2 SASEGT. J was trimmed by 6 bases and V by 3 bases; bases with no gene match: 1. This CDR3 has 14 residues. This chain's CDR3 is CASSEGQGGQPQHF. The CDR3 nucleotides are TGTGCCAGCAGTGAGGGACAGGGGGGTCAGCCCCAGCATTTT.